This T cell receptor (beta chain) appears in the sequencing data of a study of CD8+ T cells in alopecia areata. Study-wide background: Treated patients were given 5 to 10 mg oral tofacitinib twice daily. Study-wide findings and caveats: Scalp data also include sequences from resident alphabeta T cells of normal skin. Clonality in lesional scalp, especially alopecia totalis/universalis, exceeded that of normal scalp. Sharing of TCR sequences between patients (possibly for HLA-related reasons) was less clear than in mice.

V shed 6 bases and J 10 bases; nucleotides not matched to a gene: 7. The CDR3 length is 14 residues. Germline V gene sequence: CDR1 LNHDA, CDR2 SQIVND (reference sequence). For this clone: No antigen is known for it.

Peripheral blood, together with lesional scalp punch biopsies, was collected from alopecia areata patients. TCR sequencing used cDNA made by reverse transcription of extracted RNA. The table came from immunoSEQ multiplex PCR; TCRdb's copy has only in-frame clones and leaves some out. This sample carries approximately 13,000 clones, 45% to 60% of them seen once, and the ten largest clones take roughly a tenth. The receptor comes from a human donor with alopecia areata. The sample was skin, taken at week 0. The V and J genes are TRBV19 and TRBJ1-6; TRBD1 matches at 9 bases. This chain's CDR3 is CASSSTGGNSPLHF. The CDR3 DNA follows: TGTGCCAGTAGCAGCACAGGGGGCAACTCACCCCTCCACTTT.